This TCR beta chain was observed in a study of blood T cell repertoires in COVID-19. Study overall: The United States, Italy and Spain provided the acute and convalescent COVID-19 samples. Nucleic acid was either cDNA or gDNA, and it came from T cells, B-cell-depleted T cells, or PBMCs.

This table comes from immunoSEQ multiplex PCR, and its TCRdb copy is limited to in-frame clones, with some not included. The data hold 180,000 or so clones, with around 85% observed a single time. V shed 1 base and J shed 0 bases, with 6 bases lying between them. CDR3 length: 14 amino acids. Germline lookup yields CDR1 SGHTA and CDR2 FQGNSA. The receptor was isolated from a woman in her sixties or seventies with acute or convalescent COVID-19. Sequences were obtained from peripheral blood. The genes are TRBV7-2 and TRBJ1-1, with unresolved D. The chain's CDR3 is CASSLVTLNTEAFF. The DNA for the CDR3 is TGTGCCAGCAGCTTAGTGACACTGAACACTGAAGCTTTCTTT.